This TCR beta chain was profiled in a study of T-cell reconstitution after alpha-beta-depleted transplantation in children. Molecular barcoding with unique molecular identifiers was used for the TCRbeta library. One entry per CDR3 protein, called by TCRdb with MiXCR from the PCR reads. The sample lists 15,000 to 20,000 distinct CDR3 sequences, 9.5% to 15% occurring once. This clonotype has just a few counts. Its antigen is currently unknown. The CDR3 consists of 17 residues. Losses at the gene ends were 0 bases for V and 1 base for J; bases not matched to a gene: 8. Germline V gene lookup returns CDR1 LNHNV and CDR2 YYDKDF (reference sequence). Study-wide points: Reported findings indicate that, about two months after transplant, alpha-beta T cells came from several hundred expanded clones, which were derived from non-depleted graft cells. One year after transplant, T-cell counts and diversity came mostly from newly produced T cells. For some patients, TCRbeta diversity was high at day 60 because of recipient T cells and thymic progenitors that survived.

Sequences were derived from PBMCs, mostly from graft donor cells, sampled 180 days after TCRalphabeta/CD19-depleted stem cell transplant. The chain uses TRBV15 and TRBJ1-1; TRBD1 agrees at 7 bases. The clonotype originates from a boy younger than two who had a stem cell transplant for Wiskott-Aldrich syndrome, so the T cells may come from the graft donor. The CDR3 bases are TGTGCCACCAGCAGAGATTTAAGGGGGCGACGGAACACTGAAGCTTTCTTT. Residues: CATSRDLRGRRNTEAFF.